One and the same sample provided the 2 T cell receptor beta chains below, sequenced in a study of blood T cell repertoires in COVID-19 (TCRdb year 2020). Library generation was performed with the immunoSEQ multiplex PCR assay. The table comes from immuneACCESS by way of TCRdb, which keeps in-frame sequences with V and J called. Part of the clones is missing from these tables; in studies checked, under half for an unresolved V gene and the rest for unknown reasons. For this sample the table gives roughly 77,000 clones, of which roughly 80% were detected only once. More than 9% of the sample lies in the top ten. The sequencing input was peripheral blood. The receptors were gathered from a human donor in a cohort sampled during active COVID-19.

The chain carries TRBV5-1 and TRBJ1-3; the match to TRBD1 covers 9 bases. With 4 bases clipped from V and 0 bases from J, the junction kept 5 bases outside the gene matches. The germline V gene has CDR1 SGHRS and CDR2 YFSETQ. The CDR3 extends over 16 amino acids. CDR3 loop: CASSPTGGVSGNTIYF. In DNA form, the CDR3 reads TGCGCCAGCAGCCCTACAGGGGGCGTCTCTGGAAACACCATATATTTT.

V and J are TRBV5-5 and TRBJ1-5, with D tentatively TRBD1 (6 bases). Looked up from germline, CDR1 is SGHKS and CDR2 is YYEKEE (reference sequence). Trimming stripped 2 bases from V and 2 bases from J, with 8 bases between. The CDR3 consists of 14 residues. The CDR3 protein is CASSLGGGNQPQHF. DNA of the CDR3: TGTGCCAGCAGCTTAGGGGGGGGCAATCAGCCCCAGCATTTT. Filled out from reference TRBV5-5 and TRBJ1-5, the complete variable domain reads DAGVTQSPTHLIKTRGQQVTLRCSPISGHKSVSWYQQVLGQGPQFIFQYYEKEERGRGNFPDRFSARQFPNYSSELNVNALLLGDSALYLCASSLGGGNQPQHFGDGTRLSIL.